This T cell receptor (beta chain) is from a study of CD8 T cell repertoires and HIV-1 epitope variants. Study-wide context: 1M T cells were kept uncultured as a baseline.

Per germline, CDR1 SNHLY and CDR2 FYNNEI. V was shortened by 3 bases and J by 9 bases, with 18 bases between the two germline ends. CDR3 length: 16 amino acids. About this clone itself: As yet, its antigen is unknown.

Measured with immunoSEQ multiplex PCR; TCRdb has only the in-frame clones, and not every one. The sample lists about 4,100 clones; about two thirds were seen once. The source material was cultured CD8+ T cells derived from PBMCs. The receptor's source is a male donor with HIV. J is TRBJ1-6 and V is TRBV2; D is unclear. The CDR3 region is CASSEGIIGGISPLHF. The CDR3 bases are TGTGCCAGCAGTGAGGGTATTATCGGAGGGATTTCACCCCTCCACTTT.